This note documents a single T cell receptor (beta chain) sequence. Germline V gene lookup returns CDR1 WNHNN and CDR2 SYGVQD (reference sequence). The CDR3 totals 14 residues. The junction had 10 bases not matched to a gene; V was cut back by 6 bases and J by 8 bases. This sample is part of a study of cytomegalovirus exposure and HLA in healthy donors. Amplification used 60 Vbeta primers and 13 Jbeta primers. Some clones are missing from TCRdb's copy, which holds only in-frame ones; the method was immunoSEQ multiplex PCR. Of about 190,000 clones in the sample, 79% were seen once. The receptor's source is a woman aged 18-29 years in good health and CMV-seronegative. The chain is built from TRBV10-1 and TRBJ2-1; TRBD1 matches 7 bases. The sequenced material came from PBMCs. The CDR3 nucleotides read TGCGCCAGCAGCCTCACCGGACAGGCCCATGAGCAGTTCTTC. Amino acids: CASSLTGQAHEQFF.